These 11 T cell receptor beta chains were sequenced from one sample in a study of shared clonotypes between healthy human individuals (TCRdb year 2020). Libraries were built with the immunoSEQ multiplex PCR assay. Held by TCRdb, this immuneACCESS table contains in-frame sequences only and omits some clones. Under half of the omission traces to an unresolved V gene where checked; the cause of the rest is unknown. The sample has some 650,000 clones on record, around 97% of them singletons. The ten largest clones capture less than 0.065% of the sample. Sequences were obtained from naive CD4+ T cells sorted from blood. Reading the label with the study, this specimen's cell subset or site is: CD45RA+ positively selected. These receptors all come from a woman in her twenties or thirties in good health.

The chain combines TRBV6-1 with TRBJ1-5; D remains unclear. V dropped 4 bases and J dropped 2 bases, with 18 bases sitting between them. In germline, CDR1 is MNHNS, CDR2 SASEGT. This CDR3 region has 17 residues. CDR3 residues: CASSALPRTRGNQPQHF. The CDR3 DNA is TGTGCCAGCAGTGCGTTACCCCGTACAAGGGGCAATCAGCCCCAGCATTTT.

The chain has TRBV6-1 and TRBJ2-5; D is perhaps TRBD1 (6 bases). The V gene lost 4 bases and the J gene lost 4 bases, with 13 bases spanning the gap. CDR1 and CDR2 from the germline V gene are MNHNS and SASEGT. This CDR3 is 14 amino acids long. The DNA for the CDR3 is TGTGCCAGCAGTGCCTCGACAGGAGGAGAGACCCAGTACTTC. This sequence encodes CASSASTGGETQYF.

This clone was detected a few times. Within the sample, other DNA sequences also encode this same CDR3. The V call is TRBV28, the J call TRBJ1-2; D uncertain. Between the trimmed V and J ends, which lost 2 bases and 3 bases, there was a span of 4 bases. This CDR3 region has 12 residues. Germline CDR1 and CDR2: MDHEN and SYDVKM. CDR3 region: CASSLGDYGYTF. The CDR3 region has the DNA TGTGCCAGCAGTTTAGGGGACTATGGCTACACCTTC.

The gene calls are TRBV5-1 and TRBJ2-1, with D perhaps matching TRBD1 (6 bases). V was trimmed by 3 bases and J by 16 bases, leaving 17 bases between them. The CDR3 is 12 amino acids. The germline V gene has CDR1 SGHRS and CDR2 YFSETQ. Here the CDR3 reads CASSWKDSFLFF. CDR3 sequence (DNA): TGCGCCAGCAGCTGGAAGGACAGTTTTCTTTTCTTC.

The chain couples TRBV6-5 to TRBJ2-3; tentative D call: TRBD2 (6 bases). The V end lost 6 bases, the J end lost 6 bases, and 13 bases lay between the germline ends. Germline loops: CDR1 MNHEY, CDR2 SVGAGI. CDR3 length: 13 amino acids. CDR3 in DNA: TGTGCCAGCAGGAAGGGCGGGATGGATACGCAGTATTTT. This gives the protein CASRKGGMDTQYF.

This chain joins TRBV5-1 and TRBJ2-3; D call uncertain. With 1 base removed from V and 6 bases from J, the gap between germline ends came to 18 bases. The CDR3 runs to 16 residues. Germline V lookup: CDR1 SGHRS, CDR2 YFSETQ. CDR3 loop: CASSLLSFQGPDTQYF. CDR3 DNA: TGCGCCAGCAGCTTGTTAAGCTTCCAAGGTCCCGATACGCAGTATTTT. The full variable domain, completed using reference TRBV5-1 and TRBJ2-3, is KAGVTQTPRYLIKTRGQQVTLSCSPISGHRSVSWYQQTPGQGLQFLFEYFSETQRNKGNFPGRFSGRQFSNSRSEMNVSTLELGDSALYLCASSLLSFQGPDTQYFGPGTRLTVL.

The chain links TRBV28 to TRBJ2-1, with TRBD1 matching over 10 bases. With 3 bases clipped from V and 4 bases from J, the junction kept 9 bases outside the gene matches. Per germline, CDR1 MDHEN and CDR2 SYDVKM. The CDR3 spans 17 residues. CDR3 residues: CASSFLTGGSRYNEQFF. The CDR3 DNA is TGTGCCAGCAGTTTCCTGACAGGGGGCTCCCGGTACAATGAGCAGTTCTTC.

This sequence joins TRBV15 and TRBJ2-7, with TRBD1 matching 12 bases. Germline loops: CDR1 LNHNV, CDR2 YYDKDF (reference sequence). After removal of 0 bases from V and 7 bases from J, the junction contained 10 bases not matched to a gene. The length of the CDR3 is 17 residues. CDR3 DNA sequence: TGTGCCACCAGCAGAGATTCTTGGGGACAGGGGGCAAGGGAGCAGTACTTC. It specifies CATSRDSWGQGAREQYF.

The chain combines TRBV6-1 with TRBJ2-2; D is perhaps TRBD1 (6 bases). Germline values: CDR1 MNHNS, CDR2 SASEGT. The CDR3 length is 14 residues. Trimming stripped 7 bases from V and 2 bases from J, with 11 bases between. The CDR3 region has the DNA TGTGCCAGCAATGCAGGGGTTAACACCGGGGAGCTGTTTTTT. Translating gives CASNAGVNTGELFF.

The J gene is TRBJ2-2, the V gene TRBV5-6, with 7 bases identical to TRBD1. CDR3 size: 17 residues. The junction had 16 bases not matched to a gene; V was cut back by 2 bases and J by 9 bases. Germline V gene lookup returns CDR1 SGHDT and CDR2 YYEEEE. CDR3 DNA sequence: TGTGCCAGCAGCTTACAACAGGGGATTCGGCGAAGCCGGGAGCTGTTTTTT. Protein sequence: CASSLQQGIRRSRELFF.

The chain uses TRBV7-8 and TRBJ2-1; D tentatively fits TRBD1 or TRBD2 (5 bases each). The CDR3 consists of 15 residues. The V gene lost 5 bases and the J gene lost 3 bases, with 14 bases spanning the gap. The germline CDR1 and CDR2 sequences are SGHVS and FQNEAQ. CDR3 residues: CASSVGTVGYNEQFF. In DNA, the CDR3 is TGTGCCAGCAGCGTGGGGACGGTCGGCTACAATGAGCAGTTCTTC.